This T cell receptor beta chain derives from a study of blood T cells in healthy people across ages. This clonotype was observed at least ten times. The antigen remains unidentified. CDR3 length: 12 amino acids. V lost 3 bases and J 2 bases, leaving 6 bases between the germline ends. CDR1 DFQATT and CDR2 SNEGSKA come from the germline V gene (reference sequence). Through a sample-barcoded 5' primer and a J-beta primer mix, a second PCR was run for about 6 to 12 cycles. TCRdb reprocessed the 5' RACE reads with MiXCR, giving one entry per CDR3 protein. The sample yields 630,000 or so distinct CDR3 sequences, about 30% seen once. Study-wide results and limits: The donors' CMV status was not determined, possibly confounding changes in expanded clonotypes. Unsorted PBMCs ruled out conclusive naive versus antigen-experienced comparison.

Sequenced sample: blood. This clonotype originated in a woman aged 80 or older in good health. The genes are TRBV20-1 and TRBJ2-3; possible D gene TRBD2, 5 bases. This chain's CDR3 is CSASGDTDTQYF. Written as DNA, the CDR3 is TGCAGTGCTAGCGGGGACACAGATACGCAGTATTTT.